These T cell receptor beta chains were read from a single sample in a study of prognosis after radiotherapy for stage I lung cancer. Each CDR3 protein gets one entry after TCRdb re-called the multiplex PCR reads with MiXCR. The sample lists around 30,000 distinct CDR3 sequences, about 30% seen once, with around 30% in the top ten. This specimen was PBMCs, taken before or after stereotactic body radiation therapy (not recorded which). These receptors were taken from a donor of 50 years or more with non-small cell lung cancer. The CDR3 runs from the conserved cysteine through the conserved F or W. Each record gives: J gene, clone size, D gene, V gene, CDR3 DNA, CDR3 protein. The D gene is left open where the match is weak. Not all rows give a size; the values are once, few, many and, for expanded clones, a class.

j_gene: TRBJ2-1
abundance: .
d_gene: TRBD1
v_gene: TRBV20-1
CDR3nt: TGCAGTGCTACCTTTTACTGGGACAGACCAAACTCCTACAATGAGCAGTTCTTC
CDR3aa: CSATFYWDRPNSYNEQFF

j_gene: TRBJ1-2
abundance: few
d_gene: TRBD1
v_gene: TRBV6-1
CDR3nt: TGTGCCAGCAGTGAAGGGACAGGGGGCTATGGCTACACCTTC
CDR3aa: CASSEGTGGYGYTF

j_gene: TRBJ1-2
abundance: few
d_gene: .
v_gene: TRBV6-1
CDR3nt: TGTGCCAGCAGTGAAGACAGGGCCTCTTTCTATGGCTACACCTTC
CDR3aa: CASSEDRASFYGYTF

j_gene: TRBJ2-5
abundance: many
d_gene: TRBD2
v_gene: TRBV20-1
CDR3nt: TGCAGTGCCCCTCTAGCGGGAGAAGAGACCCAGTACTTC
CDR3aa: CSAPLAGEETQYF

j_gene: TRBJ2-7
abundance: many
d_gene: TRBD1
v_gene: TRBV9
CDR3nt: TGTGCCAGCAGCTTCGGACAGGGACCCTCCGAGCAGTACTTC
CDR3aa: CASSFGQGPSEQYF

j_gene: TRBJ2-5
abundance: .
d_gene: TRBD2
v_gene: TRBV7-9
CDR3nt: TGTGCCAGCAGCCTTACGTCGGGAGGGGACCAAGAGACCCAGTACTTC
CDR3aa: CASSLTSGGDQETQYF

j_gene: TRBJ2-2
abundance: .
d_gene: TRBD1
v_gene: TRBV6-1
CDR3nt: TGTGCCAGCAGACCCGGGACAGGGGGGAACACCGGGGAGCTGTTTTTT
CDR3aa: CASRPGTGGNTGELFF

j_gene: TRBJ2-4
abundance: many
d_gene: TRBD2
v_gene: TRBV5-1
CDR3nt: TGCGCCAGCAGCTTGGGGGGAGGGGAAAACATTCAGTACTTC
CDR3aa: CASSLGGGENIQYF

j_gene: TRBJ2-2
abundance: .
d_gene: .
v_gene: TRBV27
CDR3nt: TGTGTCAGCAATATCGTCGGCGCCGGGGAGCTGTTTTTT
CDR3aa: CVSNIVGAGELFF

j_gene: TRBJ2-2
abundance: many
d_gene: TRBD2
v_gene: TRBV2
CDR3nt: TGTGCCAGCAGACCCACTAGCGGGATGATCGGGGAGCTGTTTTTT
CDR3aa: CASRPTSGMIGELFF

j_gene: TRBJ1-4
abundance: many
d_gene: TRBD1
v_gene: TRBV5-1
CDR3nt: TGCGCCAGCAGCTTGGGGACAGGGGGTGGTCGTAATGAAAAACTGTTTTTT
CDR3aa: CASSLGTGGGRNEKLFF

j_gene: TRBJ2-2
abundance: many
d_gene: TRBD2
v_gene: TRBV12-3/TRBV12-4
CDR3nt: TGTGCCAGCAGTTTCGGACTAGCGGGCCTCACCGGGGAGCTGTTTTTT
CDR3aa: CASSFGLAGLTGELFF

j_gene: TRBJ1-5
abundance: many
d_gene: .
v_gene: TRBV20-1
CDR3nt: TGCAGTGCTAGAATGGGGGCAAGTCAGCCCCAGCATTTT
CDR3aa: CSARMGASQPQHF

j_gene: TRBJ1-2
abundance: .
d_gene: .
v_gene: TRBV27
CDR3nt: .
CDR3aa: CATSPTGPYGCTF

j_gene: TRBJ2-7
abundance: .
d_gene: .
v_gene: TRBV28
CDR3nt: TGTGCCAGCAGTACCGGGACACTTTCCTACGAGCAGTACTTC
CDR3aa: CASSTGTLSYEQYF

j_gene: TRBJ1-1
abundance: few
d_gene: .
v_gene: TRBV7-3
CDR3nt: TGTGCCAGCAGCGTACTAGAGGGCCTTGAAGCTTTCTTT
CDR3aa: CASSVLEGLEAFF

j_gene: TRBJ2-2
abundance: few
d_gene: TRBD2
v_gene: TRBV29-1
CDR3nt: TGCAGCGCCAGAGGGCTAGCGGGAACCGGGGAGCTGTTTTTT
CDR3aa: CSARGLAGTGELFF

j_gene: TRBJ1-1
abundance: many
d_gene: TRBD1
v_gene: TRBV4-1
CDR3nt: TGCGCCAGCAGCCAAGGGCACAGGGGTATGACTGAAGCTTTCTTT
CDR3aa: CASSQGHRGMTEAFF

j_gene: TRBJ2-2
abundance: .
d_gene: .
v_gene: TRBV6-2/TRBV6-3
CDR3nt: TGTGCCAGCAGTTTTGTGCAGGGGATGGGCGGGGAGCTGTTTTTT
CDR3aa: CASSFVQGMGGELFF

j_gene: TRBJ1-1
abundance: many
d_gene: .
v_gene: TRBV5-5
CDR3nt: TGTGCCAGCAGCCCCGACAGGCTTAACACTGAAGCTTTCTTT
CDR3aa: CASSPDRLNTEAFF

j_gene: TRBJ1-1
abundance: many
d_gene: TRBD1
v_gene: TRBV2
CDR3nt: TGTGCCAGCACAGGGGGAGACGGAAACACTGAAGCTTTCTTT
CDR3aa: CASTGGDGNTEAFF

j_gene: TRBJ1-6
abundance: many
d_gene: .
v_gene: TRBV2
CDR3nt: TGTGCCAGTACTGGGGGCTCCTATAATTCACCCCTCCACTTT
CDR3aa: CASTGGSYNSPLHF

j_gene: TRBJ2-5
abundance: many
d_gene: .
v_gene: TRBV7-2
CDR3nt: TGTGCCAGCAGCTTCAGGTGGCAGGGAGAGACCCAGTACTTC
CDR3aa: CASSFRWQGETQYF

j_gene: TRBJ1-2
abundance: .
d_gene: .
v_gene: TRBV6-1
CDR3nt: TGTGCCAGTTGTGGCTATGGCTACACCTTC
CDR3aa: CASCGYGYTF

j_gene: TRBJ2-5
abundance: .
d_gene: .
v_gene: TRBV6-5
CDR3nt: TGTGCCAGCAGATACACAACCAGACTCCTGGACCAAGAGACCCAGTACTTC
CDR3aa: CASRYTTRLLDQETQYF

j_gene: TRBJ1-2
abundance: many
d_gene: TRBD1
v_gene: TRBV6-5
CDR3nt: TGTGCCAGCAGTTACGACAGGGGTGAGGGCTACACCTTC
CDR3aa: CASSYDRGEGYTF

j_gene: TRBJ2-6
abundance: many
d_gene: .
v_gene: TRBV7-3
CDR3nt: TGTGCCAGCAGCCCGCGACCCTCCGGGGCCAACGTCCTGACTTTC
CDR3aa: CASSPRPSGANVLTF

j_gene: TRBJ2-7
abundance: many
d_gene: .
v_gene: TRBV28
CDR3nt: TGTGCCAGCAGTCCCCCATTCGGCGTGGGTTACGAGCAGTACTTC
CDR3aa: CASSPPFGVGYEQYF

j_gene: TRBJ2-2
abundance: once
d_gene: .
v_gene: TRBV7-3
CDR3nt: TGTGCCAGCAGCTTAGTCGGGCAGGGGACCGGGGAGCTGTTTTTT
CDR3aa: CASSLVGQGTGELFF